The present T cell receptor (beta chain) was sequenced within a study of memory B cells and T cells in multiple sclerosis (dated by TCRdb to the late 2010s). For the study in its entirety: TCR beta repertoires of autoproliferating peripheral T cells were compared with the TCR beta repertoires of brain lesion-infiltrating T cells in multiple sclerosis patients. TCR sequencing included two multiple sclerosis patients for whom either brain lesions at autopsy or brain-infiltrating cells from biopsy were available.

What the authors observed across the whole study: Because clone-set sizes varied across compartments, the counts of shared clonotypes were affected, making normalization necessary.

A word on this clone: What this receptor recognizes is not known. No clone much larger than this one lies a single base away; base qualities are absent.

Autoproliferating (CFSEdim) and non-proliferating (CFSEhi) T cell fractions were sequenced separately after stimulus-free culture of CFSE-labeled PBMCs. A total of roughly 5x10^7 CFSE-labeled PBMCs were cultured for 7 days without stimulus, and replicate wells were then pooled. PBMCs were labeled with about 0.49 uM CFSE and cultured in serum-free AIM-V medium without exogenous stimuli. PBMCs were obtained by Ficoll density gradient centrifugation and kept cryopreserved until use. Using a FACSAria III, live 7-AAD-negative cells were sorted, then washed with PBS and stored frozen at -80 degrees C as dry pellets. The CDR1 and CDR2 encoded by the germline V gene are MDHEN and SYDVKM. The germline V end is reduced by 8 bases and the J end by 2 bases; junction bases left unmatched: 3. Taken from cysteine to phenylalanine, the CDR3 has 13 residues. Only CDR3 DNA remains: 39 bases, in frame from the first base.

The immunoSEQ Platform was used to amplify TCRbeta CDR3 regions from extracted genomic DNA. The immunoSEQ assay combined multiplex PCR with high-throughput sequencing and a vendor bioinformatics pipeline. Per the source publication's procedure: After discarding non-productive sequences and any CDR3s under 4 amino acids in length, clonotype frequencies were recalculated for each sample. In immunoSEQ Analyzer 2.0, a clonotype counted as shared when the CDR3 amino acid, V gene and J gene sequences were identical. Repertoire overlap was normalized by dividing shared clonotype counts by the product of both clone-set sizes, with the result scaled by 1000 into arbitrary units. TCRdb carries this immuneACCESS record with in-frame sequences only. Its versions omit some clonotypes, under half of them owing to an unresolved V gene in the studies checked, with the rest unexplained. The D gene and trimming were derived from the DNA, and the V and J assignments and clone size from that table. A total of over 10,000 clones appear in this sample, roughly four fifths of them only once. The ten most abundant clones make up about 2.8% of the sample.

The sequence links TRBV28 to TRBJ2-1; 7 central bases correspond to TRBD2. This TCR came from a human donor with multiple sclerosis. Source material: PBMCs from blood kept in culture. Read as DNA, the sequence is TGTGCCAGCCGGGGACTAACCTACAATGAGCAGTTCTTC. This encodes CASRGLTYNEQFF.